The source of this TCR beta chain is a study of blood T cells in healthy people across ages. Findings of the study overall: Per million T cells, TCR beta diversity dropped about linearly as age rose. In long-lived donors, naive CD4+ cell counts and diversity exceeded those of aged donors. No one knew whether donors had CMV, which possibly confounded expanded clonotype changes.

Regarding this clonotype: Its antigen is undetermined.

The germline V gene encodes CDR1 MNHEY and CDR2 SMNVEV (reference sequence). The CDR3 contains 15 residues. Alongside a J-beta primer mix, a sample-barcoded 5' primer served in a second PCR lasting roughly 7 to 11 cycles. One entry per CDR3 protein results from TCRdb running MiXCR on the 5' RACE reads. Altogether just under 750,000 distinct CDR3 sequences are present, around a fifth being singletons, with the ten largest covering about 20%. The sequencing input was blood. The source of this sequence is a man aged 70 or older in good health. V usage is TRBV27 and J usage is TRBJ2-5, with D possibly matching TRBD2 (6 bases). Near its end, the DNA agrees better with TRBJ2-1, so the J call may be wrong. The CDR3 is CASSFGGARYNEQFF. The CDR3 nucleotides read TGTGCCAGCAGTTTTGGAGGGGCCCGCTACAATGAGCAGTTCTTC.